This T cell receptor (beta chain) was sequenced for a study of blood T cell repertoires in COVID-19. Sequencing was performed with immunoSEQ multiplex PCR; in TCRdb, only in-frame clones are kept and a portion is missing. The repertoire holds around 100,000 clones, with 80% as singletons. Germline V CDR1 and CDR2: KGHDR, SFDVKD. The length of the CDR3 is 17 residues. Trimming took 3 bases from V and 6 from J, leaving 20 bases between them. This chain links TRBV24-1 with TRBJ1-5; possible D gene TRBD1, 6 bases. This TCR was recovered from an older man with active or convalescent COVID-19. The specimen was peripheral blood. The CDR3 nucleotides are TGTGCCACCAGTGATCCCGCCCAGGCAGGGGTTGTTCAGCCCCAGCATTTT. Amino acid sequence: CATSDPAQAGVVQPQHF.